This is a list of T cell receptor beta chains from one sample in a study of blood T cells in healthy people across ages. TCRdb reprocessed the 5' RACE reads via MiXCR and lists one record per CDR3 protein. The sample lists 850,000 to 1,100,000 distinct CDR3 sequences; roughly two fifths were seen once. Sequenced input: blood. Receptor source: a man between 18 and 35 years old in good health. CDR3s include the opening cysteine and the closing phenylalanine or tryptophan.

v_call,j_call,cdr3_length,cdr3_aa
TRBV27,TRBJ1-2,16,CASSFETGPELYGYTF
TRBV5-1,TRBJ2-1,15,CASSLLQGTYNEQFF
TRBV7-9,TRBJ1-1,16,CASSARQGGMNTEAFF
TRBV5-1,TRBJ1-1,14,CASSEQGARTEAFF
TRBV20-1,TRBJ2-1,15,CSARGGSGSLNEQFF
TRBV20-1,TRBJ1-1,15,CSASVAGAGNTEAFF
TRBV28,TRBJ1-1,14,CASSFHRLNTEAFF
TRBV14,TRBJ2-1,12,CASSLGKGEQFF
TRBV5-1,TRBJ1-2,13,CASSLSTLDGYTF
TRBV9,TRBJ2-3,12,CASSGGTDTQYF
TRBV10-3,TRBJ1-5,13,CAVGNQGNQPQHF
TRBV3-1,TRBJ2-1,17,CASSQDWGGLYYNEQFF
TRBV6-1,TRBJ2-3,12,CASREELGPQYF
TRBV12-3/TRBV12-4,TRBJ1-1,10,CAIGDTEVFF
TRBV20-1,TRBJ2-5,16,CSARDHRTGRGETQYF
TRBV4-3,TRBJ2-2,17,CASSPASGGAFVGELFF
TRBV12-3/TRBV12-4,TRBJ1-5,15,CASSSGDAFNQPQHF
TRBV12-3/TRBV12-4,TRBJ1-5,15,CASSSRGPGNQPQHF
TRBV5-6,TRBJ1-1,14,CASSFGQPYTEAFF
TRBV29-1,TRBJ1-1,13,CSGAGGGYTEAFF
TRBV20-1,TRBJ1-5,15,CSTSGIGAPNQPQHF
TRBV21-1,TRBJ1-4,18,CASSKDSGRRVIREKLFF
TRBV7-2,TRBJ2-5,14,CASSLVSEQETQYF
TRBV9,TRBJ1-2,15,CASSALGQYTRQYTF
TRBV11-3,TRBJ1-1,15,CASSLSSAPNTEAFF
TRBV11-2,TRBJ1-1,13,CASSPQGIQEAFF
TRBV3-1,TRBJ2-3,16,CASSPFTAALGDTQYF
TRBV7-2,TRBJ1-2,16,CASSLEGLFTSDGYTF
TRBV7-9,TRBJ2-1,12,CASSQTDPEQFF
TRBV13,TRBJ2-5,17,CASSITGTGEFWETQYF
TRBV4-2,TRBJ1-6,15,CASSQDQVEDSPLHF
TRBV20-1,TRBJ1-2,14,CSARDRRVNYGYTF
TRBV13,TRBJ1-2,13,CASSLKVNHGYTF
TRBV4-3,TRBJ1-4,16,CASSQDPGRFPVWLFF
TRBV7-6,TRBJ2-5,15,CASSPTQSSQETQYF
TRBV20-1,TRBJ1-5,13,CSAGVGNNQPQHF
TRBV5-1,TRBJ2-7,15,CASSLSSGGGYEQYF
TRBV4-3,TRBJ2-3,14,CASSQVAEGDTQYF
TRBV11-2,TRBJ2-3,15,CASSWTRLRTDTQYF
TRBV7-9,TRBJ1-1,12,CASSFDRVRAFF
TRBV4-3,TRBJ2-3,17,CASSQATIGKASDTQYF
TRBV5-1,TRBJ1-1,12,CASQQTNTEAFF
TRBV20-1,TRBJ2-5,15,CSARVGSGGKETQYF
TRBV6-6,TRBJ2-1,15,CASSPGRNSYNEQFF
TRBV24-1,TRBJ2-1,14,CATSEVGRLGEQFF
TRBV6-6,TRBJ2-1,15,CASSYRGELYNEQFF
TRBV6-2/TRBV6-3,TRBJ1-5,15,CASSYSRGSYQPQHF
TRBV7-9,TRBJ2-2,10,CASSTRELFF
TRBV5-1,TRBJ2-1,17,CASSRGRQGTSMNEQFF
TRBV20-1,TRBJ1-1,11,CSVTQGGGTFF
TRBV10-3,TRBJ1-1,14,CAINHGTGTAEAFF
TRBV7-3,TRBJ1-1,14,CASSLNYRGPEAFF
TRBV12-3/TRBV12-4,TRBJ1-1,16,CASSITGGGIDTEAFF
TRBV25-1,TRBJ2-2,18,CASSDPSGQGWNTGELFF
TRBV2,TRBJ1-4,16,CASRSDRARPNEKLFF
TRBV25-1,TRBJ2-7,9,CASRYEQYF
TRBV15,TRBJ2-5,15,CATSRDRNRLNEQYF
TRBV29-1,TRBJ2-7,13,CSVARGSSYEQYF
TRBV7-2,TRBJ1-5,13,CASTPYSNQPQHF
TRBV20-1,TRBJ1-5,16,CSARERTGQGIQPQHF